This T cell receptor beta chain is from a study of early T cells in non-severe SARS-CoV-2 infection. Germline CDR1 is SGHTA and CDR2 is FQGNSA. CDR3 length: 17 residues. V shed 5 bases and J 2 bases; nucleotides not matched to a gene: 10. The TCR library protocol was used to attach unique molecular identifiers. These identifiers were attached to individual cDNA molecules. TCRdb reprocessed the 5' RACE reads with MiXCR, giving one entry per CDR3 protein. The profile covers over 30,000 distinct CDR3 sequences, with approximately 6% appearing a single time and 5.3% taken by the ten largest. Sequencing input: whole blood. The sequence came from an adult who was a healthcare worker with PCR-confirmed SARS-CoV-2 infection or an uninfected control (not recorded which). The chain is built from TRBV7-2 and TRBJ2-7; 12 bases fit TRBD2. The DNA for the CDR3 is TGTGCCAGCAGCCTCCAAGCTAGCGGGAGGGGGGCCTACGAGCAGTACGTC. Protein sequence: CASSLQASGRGAYEQYV.